This T cell receptor beta chain emerged from a study of shared clonotypes between healthy human individuals. Broader study findings: Sequencing depth was predicted to influence how clonotypes are shared among donors. Some clonotypes were shared by all four sorted-subset donors, while others were not shared. The non-shared ones had lower generation probabilities than the shared ones.

The data were produced by immunoSEQ multiplex PCR, yet TCRdb's version contains in-frame clones alone and is incomplete. The sample holds some 2 million clones, 95% seen once. Note on this clone: What it binds is unknown.

Between the trimmed V and J ends, which lost 6 bases and 0 bases, there was a span of 6 bases. The CDR3 length is 13 residues. From germline, CDR1 is SNHLY and CDR2 FYNNEI. Participating donors were healthy, HIV-negative adults free of recent acute infections or vaccinations. Only Caucasian adults living in Nashville, Tennessee served as donors. The chain recombines TRBV2 with TRBJ1-3; D is uncertain. Sample: naive CD4+ T cells sorted from blood. Specified subset: CD45RA+ positively selected. The sequence was collected from a man younger than 30 in good health. The CDR3 loop is CASREDSGNTIYF. The CDR3 DNA sequence: TGTGCCAGCAGGGAGGACTCTGGAAACACCATATATTTT.